A selection of T cell receptor beta chains follows, all from one sample in a study of vaccination and CD4 T cells after COVID-19. TCRdb reprocessed the PCR reads via MiXCR and lists one record per CDR3 protein. The table shows approximately 9,300 distinct CDR3 sequences, with roughly a third occurring only once. These receptors' antigens are unknown. The sequencing sample was made of CD4+ T cells from blood, cultured in vitro. Receptors were obtained from a human donor in good health. Both conserved end residues are part of each CDR3. A D gene is named only where the DNA matches it firmly. Size tells how often a clone was seen (once, few, many) or the class of an expanded clone, and some rows leave it out.

v_gene: TRBV27; j_gene: TRBJ2-7; abundance: few; d_gene: TRBD1; CDR3aa: CASRGTGGSYEQYF; CDR3nt: TGTGCCAGCAGGGGGACAGGGGGATCCTACGAGCAGTACTTC
v_gene: TRBV20-1; j_gene: TRBJ2-7; abundance: .; d_gene: TRBD2; CDR3aa: CSAFGLAGVGQYF; CDR3nt: TGCAGTGCTTTCGGACTAGCGGGAGTTGGGCAGTACTTC
v_gene: TRBV6-1; j_gene: TRBJ2-7; abundance: few; d_gene: TRBD1; CDR3aa: CASLQGAGPYEQYF; CDR3nt: TGTGCCAGCCTGCAGGGGGCGGGTCCCTACGAGCAGTACTTC
v_gene: TRBV7-9; j_gene: TRBJ2-2; abundance: .; d_gene: TRBD1; CDR3aa: CASSSPVEMTGSNTGELFF; CDR3nt: TGTGCCAGCAGCTCCCCGGTCGAGATGACAGGGTCCAACACCGGGGAGCTGTTTTTT
v_gene: TRBV12-3/TRBV12-4; j_gene: TRBJ2-1; abundance: once; d_gene: .; CDR3aa: CASSFPYNEQFF; CDR3nt: TGTGCCAGCAGTTTTCCGTACAATGAGCAGTTCTTC
v_gene: TRBV20-1; j_gene: TRBJ2-5; abundance: .; d_gene: .; CDR3aa: CSARVPAWGETQYF; CDR3nt: TGCAGTGCTAGAGTGCCAGCGTGGGGAGAGACCCAGTACTTC
v_gene: TRBV18; j_gene: TRBJ2-7; abundance: .; d_gene: .; CDR3aa: CASSPRGNSYEQYF; CDR3nt: TGTGCCAGCTCACCCCGTGGGAACTCCTACGAGCAGTACTTC
v_gene: TRBV20-1; j_gene: TRBJ1-6; abundance: few; d_gene: .; CDR3aa: CSARGESSYNSPLHF; CDR3nt: TGCAGTGCTAGGGGGGAGAGCTCCTATAATTCACCCCTCCACTTT
v_gene: TRBV11-2; j_gene: TRBJ2-1; abundance: .; d_gene: TRBD2; CDR3aa: CASSPGTSGRAYNEQFF; CDR3nt: TGTGCCAGCAGCCCCGGGACTAGCGGGAGGGCTTACAATGAGCAGTTCTTC
v_gene: TRBV27; j_gene: TRBJ2-5; abundance: .; d_gene: TRBD1; CDR3aa: CASSFGTGLATQYF; CDR3nt: TGTGCCAGCAGTTTCGGGACAGGGTTGGCGACCCAGTACTTC
v_gene: TRBV12-3/TRBV12-4; j_gene: TRBJ1-5; abundance: few; d_gene: .; CDR3aa: CASSLDRTGPGHF; CDR3nt: TGTGCCAGCAGCTTGGACAGAACGGGCCCAGGGCATTTT
v_gene: TRBV7-3; j_gene: TRBJ2-3; abundance: .; d_gene: TRBD1; CDR3aa: CASSSMAGGETDTQYF; CDR3nt: TGTGCCAGCAGCTCGATGGCAGGGGGAGAAACAGATACGCAGTATTTT
v_gene: TRBV2; j_gene: TRBJ2-2; abundance: few; d_gene: .; CDR3aa: CASSEAGRGPGELFF; CDR3nt: TGTGCCAGCAGTGAAGCTGGAAGAGGCCCCGGGGAGCTGTTTTTT
v_gene: TRBV10-3; j_gene: TRBJ2-7; abundance: .; d_gene: TRBD1; CDR3aa: CATDSGTGVYEQYF; CDR3nt: TGTGCCACGGACTCCGGGACAGGGGTCTACGAGCAGTACTTC
v_gene: TRBV19; j_gene: TRBJ2-6; abundance: .; d_gene: .; CDR3aa: CASKQGITGANVLTF; CDR3nt: TGTGCCAGTAAACAGGGTATCACTGGGGCCAACGTCCTGACTTTC
v_gene: TRBV6-1; j_gene: TRBJ1-6; abundance: medium-sized; d_gene: .; CDR3aa: CASSAHPGDGNSPLHF; CDR3nt: TGTGCCAGCAGCGCCCATCCCGGGGATGGAAATTCACCCCTCCACTTT
v_gene: TRBV6-5; j_gene: TRBJ1-1; abundance: few; d_gene: .; CDR3aa: CASSSLQGLTEAFF; CDR3nt: TGTGCCAGCAGTTCCCTTCAGGGGCTCACTGAAGCTTTCTTT
v_gene: TRBV7-3; j_gene: TRBJ1-1; abundance: .; d_gene: .; CDR3aa: CASSQNPAGQGEAFF; CDR3nt: TGTGCCAGCAGCCAAAACCCCGCGGGGCAAGGTGAAGCTTTCTTT